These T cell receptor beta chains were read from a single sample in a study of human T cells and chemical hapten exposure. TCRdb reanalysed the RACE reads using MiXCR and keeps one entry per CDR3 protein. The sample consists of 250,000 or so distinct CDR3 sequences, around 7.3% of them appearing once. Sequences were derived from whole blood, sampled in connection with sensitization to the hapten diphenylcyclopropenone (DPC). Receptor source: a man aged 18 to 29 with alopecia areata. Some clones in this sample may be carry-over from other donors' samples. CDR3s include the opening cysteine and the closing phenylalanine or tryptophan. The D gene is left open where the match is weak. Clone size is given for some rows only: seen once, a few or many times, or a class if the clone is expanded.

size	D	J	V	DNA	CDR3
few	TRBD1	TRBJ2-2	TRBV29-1	TGCAGCGCCGGACCGGGACAGTCAGGCGCCGGGGAGCTGTTTTTT	CSAGPGQSGAGELFF
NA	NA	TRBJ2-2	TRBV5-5	TGTGCCAGCAGCTCCGGCGGGGAAGGCGGGGAGCTGTTTTTT	CASSSGGEGGELFF
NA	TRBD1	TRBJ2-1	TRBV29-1	TGCAGCGCTAAGGGACAGGGGCTTCATGAGCAGTTCTTC	CSAKGQGLHEQFF
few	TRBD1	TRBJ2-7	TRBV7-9	TGTGCCAGCAGCTTTAGGCAGGGGGAATCCTACGAGCAGTACTTC	CASSFRQGESYEQYF
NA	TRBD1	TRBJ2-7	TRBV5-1	TGCGCCAGCAGCTTGGTGGGACAGGCCCCTAGGGAGCAGTACTTC	CASSLVGQAPREQYF
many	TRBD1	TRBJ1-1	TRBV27	TGTGCCAGCAGTTGGGGACAGGGTAGGGGAACTGAAGCTTTCTTT	CASSWGQGRGTEAFF
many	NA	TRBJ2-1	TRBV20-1	TGCAGTGCTAGAGTGAAATCCCCTTTGCGGCAGAAAGGACGGAATGAGCAGTTCTTC	CSARVKSPLRQKGRNEQFF
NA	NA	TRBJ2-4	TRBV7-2	TGTGCCAGCAGCTCTTGGGGGTTAGCCAAAAACATTCAGTACTTC	CASSSWGLAKNIQYF
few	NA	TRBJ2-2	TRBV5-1	TGCGCCAGCCAAACGGGGCTACGACTCACCGGGGAGCTGTTTTTT	CASQTGLRLTGELFF
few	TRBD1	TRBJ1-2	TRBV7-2	TGTGCCAGCAGCTTCCGGGACAGGGCGGATGGCTACACCTTC	CASSFRDRADGYTF
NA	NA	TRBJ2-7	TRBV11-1	TGTGCCAGCAGCTTCAGAAGGAAAGGGACCGAGCAGTACTTC	CASSFRRKGTEQYF
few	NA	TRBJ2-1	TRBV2	TGTGCCAGCAGTGCTAGGGGAGGGACAAAGCAGTTCTTC	CASSARGGTKQFF
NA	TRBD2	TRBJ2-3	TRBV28	TGTGCCAGCAGGGCTAGCGGGGAGGATGGGACAGATACGCAGTATTTT	CASRASGEDGTDTQYF
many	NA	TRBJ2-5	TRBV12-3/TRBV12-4	TGTGCCAGCAGTTTAAGGGCAGAAGAGACCCAGTACTTC	CASSLRAEETQYF
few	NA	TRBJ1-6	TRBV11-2	TGTGCCAGCAGCTTAAGGGCAGCAAGCTCCTATAATTCACCCCTCCACTTT	CASSLRAASSYNSPLHF
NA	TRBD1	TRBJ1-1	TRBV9	TGTGCCAGCAGCGCCGGGACAGCCCTAAACACTGAAGCTTTCTTT	CASSAGTALNTEAFF
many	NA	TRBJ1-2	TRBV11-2	TGTGCCAGCAGCTTAGGGGGACTCTATGGCTACACCTTC	CASSLGGLYGYTF
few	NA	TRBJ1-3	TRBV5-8	TGTGCCAGCAGCATTCTACCTGCGGGAAGCTCTGGAAACACCATATATTTT	CASSILPAGSSGNTIYF
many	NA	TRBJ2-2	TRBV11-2	TGTGCCAGCAGCTTAGAGGTAGTCGCCGGGGAGCTGTTTTTT	CASSLEVVAGELFF
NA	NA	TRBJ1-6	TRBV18	TGTGCCAGCTCACCTAGGAGCGATTCACCCCTCCACTTT	CASSPRSDSPLHF
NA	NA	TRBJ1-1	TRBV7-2	TGTGCCAGCAGCGGTCAGTCAGGGACTGAAGCTTTCTTT	CASSGQSGTEAFF